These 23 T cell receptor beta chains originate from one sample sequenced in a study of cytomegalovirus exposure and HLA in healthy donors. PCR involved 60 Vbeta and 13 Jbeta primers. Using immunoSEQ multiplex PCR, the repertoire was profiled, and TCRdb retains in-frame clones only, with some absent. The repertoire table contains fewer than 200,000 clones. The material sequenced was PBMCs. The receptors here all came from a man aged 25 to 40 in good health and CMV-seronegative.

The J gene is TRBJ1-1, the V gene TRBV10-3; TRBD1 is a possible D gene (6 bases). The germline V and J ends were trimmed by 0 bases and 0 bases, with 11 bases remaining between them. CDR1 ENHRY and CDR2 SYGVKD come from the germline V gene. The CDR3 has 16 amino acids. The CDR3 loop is CAISESSGVMNTEAFF. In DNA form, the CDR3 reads TGTGCCATCAGTGAGTCGTCAGGGGTTATGAACACTGAAGCTTTCTTT.

The CDR3 sequence: CASSGTSGGLSTDTQYF. The CDR3 DNA follows: TGTGCCAGCTCAGGGACTAGCGGTGGATTAAGCACAGATACGCAGTATTTT. The chain employs TRBV18 and TRBJ2-3; 11 bases align to TRBD2. CDR3 length: 17 residues. Germline V gene lookup returns CDR1 KGHSH and CDR2 LQKENI. V lost 5 bases to trimming and J lost 0 bases; unmatched junction nucleotides: 7. Full variable domain (remainder filled in from reference TRBV18 and TRBJ2-3): NAGVMQNPRHLVRRRGQEARLRCSPMKGHSHVYWYRQLPEEGLKFMVYLQKENIIDESGMPKERFSAEFPKEGPSILRIQQVVRGDSAAYFCASSGTSGGLSTDTQYFGPGTRLTVL.

As DNA, the CDR3 is TGTGCCAGCTCACCACAGTCGGACAGCTTCCGAAGGACCCAGTACTTC. Its protein is CASSPQSDSFRRTQYF. The J gene is TRBJ2-5, the V gene TRBV18; D may be TRBD1 (6 bases). V lost 1 base and J 7 bases, leaving 19 bases between the germline ends. The CDR3 covers 16 residues. CDR1 and CDR2 (germline): KGHSH, LQKENI.

The CDR3 region has the DNA TGTGCCAGCAGTTTTAGCTGGGGCACAGATACGCAGTATTTT. This sequence encodes CASSFSWGTDTQYF. The V and J genes are TRBV27 and TRBJ2-3; D is ambiguous. The CDR3 runs to 14 residues. The ends were cut back, 3 bases at V and 1 base at J, with 8 bases in the middle. Germline CDR1 and CDR2: MNHEY and SMNVEV (reference sequence).

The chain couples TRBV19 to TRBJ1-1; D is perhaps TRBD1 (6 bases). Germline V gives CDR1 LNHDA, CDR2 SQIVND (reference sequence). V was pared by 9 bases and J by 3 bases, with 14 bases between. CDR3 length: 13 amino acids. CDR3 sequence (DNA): TGTGCCAGCAACAGGGACGAGCACACTGAAGCTTTCTTT. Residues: CASNRDEHTEAFF.

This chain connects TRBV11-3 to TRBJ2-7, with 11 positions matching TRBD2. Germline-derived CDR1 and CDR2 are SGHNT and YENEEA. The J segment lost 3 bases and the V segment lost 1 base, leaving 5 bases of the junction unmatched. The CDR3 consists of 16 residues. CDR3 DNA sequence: TGTGCCAGCAGCTTAGTAGCGGGGGGGGGTAACTACGAGCAGTACTTC. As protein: CASSLVAGGGNYEQYF.

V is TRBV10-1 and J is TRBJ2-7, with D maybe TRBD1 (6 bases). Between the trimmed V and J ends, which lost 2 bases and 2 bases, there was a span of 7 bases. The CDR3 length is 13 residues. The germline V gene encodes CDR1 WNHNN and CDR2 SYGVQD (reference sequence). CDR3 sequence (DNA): TGCGCCAGCAGTGAGCCAGGGGCCTACGAGCAGTACTTC. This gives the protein CASSEPGAYEQYF.

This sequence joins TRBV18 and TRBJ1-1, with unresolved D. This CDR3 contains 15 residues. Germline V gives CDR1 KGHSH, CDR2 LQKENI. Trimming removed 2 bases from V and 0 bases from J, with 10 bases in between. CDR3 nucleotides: TGTGCCAGCTCACCAGCTACCGAATTGAACACTGAAGCTTTCTTT. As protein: CASSPATELNTEAFF.

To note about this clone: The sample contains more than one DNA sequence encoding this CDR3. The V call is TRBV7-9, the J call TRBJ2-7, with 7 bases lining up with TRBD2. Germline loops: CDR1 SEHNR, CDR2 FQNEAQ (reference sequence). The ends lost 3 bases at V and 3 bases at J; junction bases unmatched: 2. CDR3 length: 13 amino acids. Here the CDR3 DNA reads TGTGCCAGCAGCTTTCCGGGAGGCTACGAGCAGTACTTC. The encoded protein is CASSFPGGYEQYF.

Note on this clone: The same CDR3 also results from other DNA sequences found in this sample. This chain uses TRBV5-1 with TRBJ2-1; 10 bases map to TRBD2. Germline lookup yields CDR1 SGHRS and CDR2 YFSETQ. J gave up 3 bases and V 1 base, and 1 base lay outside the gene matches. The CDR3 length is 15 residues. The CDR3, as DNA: TGCGCCAGCAGCTTGTCTAGCGGGAGCTACAATGAGCAGTTCTTC. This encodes CASSLSSGSYNEQFF.

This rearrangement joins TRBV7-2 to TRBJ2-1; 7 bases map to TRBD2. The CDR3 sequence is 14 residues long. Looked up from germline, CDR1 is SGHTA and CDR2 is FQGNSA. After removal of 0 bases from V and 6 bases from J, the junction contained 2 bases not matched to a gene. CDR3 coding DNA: TGTGCCAGCAGCTTAGCGGGAGGGACCAATGAGCAGTTCTTC. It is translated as CASSLAGGTNEQFF. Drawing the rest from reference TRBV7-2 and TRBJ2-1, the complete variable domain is GAGVSQSPSNKVTEKGKDVELRCDPISGHTALYWYRQSLGQGLEFLIYFQGNSAPDKSGLPSDRFSAERTGGSVSTLTIQRTQQEDSAVYLCASSLAGGTNEQFFGPGTRLTVL.

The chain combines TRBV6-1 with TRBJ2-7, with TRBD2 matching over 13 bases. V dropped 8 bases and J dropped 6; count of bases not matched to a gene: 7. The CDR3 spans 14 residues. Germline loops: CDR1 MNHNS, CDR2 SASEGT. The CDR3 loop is CASSRGLAGFEQYF. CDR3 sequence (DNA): TGTGCCAGCTCCAGGGGACTAGCGGGATTCGAGCAGTACTTC.

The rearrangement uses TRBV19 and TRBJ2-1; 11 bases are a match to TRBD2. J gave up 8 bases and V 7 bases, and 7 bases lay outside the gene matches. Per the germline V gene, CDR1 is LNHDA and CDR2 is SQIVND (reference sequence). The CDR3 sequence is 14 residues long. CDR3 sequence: CASNTLAGVHEQFF. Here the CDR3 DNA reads TGTGCCAGTAATACACTAGCGGGAGTACATGAGCAGTTCTTC.

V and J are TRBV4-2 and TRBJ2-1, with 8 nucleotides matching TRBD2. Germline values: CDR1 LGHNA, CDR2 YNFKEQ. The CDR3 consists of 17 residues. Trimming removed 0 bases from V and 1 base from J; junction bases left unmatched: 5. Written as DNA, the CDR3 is TGTGCCAGCAGCCAAGATTTCAGCGGGGGATCCTACAATGAGCAGTTCTTC. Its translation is CASSQDFSGGSYNEQFF.

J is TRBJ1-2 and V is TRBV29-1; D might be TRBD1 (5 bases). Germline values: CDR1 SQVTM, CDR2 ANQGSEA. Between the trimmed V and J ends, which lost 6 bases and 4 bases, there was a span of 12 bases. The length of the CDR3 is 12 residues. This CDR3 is CSVSQDGYGYTF. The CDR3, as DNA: TGCAGCGTGTCACAGGACGGCTATGGCTACACCTTC.

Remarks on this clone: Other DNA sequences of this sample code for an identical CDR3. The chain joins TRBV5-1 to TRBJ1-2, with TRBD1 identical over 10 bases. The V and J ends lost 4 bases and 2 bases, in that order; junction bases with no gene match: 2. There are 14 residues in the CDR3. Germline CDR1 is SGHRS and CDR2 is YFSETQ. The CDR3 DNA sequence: TGCGCCAGCAGCCCGGGACAGGGGAACTATGGCTACACCTTC. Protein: CASSPGQGNYGYTF.

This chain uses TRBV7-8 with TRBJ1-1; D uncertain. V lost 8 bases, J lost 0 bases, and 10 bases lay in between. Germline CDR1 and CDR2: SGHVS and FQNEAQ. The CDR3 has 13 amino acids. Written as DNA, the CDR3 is TGTGCCAGCGGAGAGGGAATGAACACTGAAGCTTTCTTT. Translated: CASGEGMNTEAFF.

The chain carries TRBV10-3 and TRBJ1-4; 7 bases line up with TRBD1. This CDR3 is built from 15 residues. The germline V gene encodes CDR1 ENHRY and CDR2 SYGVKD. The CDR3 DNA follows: TGTGTCGTCTCAGGGGGGCCTTCAACTAATGAAAAACTGTTTTTT. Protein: CVVSGGPSTNEKLFF.

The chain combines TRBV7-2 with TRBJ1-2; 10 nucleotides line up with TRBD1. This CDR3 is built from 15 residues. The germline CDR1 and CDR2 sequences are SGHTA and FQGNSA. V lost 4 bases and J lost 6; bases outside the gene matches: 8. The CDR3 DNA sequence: TGTGCCAGCAGCTGGCCGGGACAGGGGAGGGATGGCTACACCTTC. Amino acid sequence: CASSWPGQGRDGYTF.

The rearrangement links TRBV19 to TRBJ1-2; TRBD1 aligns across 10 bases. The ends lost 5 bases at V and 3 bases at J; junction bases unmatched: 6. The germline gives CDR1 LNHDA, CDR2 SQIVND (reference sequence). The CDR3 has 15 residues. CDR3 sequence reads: CASSLGQGGHYGYTF. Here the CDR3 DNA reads TGTGCCAGTAGTCTCGGACAGGGGGGACACTATGGCTACACCTTC.

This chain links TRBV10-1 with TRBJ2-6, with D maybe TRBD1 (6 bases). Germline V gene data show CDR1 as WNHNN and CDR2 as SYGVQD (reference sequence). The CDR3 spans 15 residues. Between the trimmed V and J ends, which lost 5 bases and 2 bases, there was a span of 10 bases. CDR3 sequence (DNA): TGCGCCAGCAGTCCTGAGGGGGCTGGGGCCAACGTCCTGACTTTC. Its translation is CASSPEGAGANVLTF.

CDR3 sequence (DNA): TGTGCCAGCAGCGTAGGTTCCCAGGGGGCCCACGAGCAGTACTTC. Its protein is CASSVGSQGAHEQYF. The J gene is TRBJ2-7, the V gene TRBV9; TRBD1 agrees at 8 bases. There are 15 residues in the CDR3. After removal of 0 bases from V and 5 bases from J, the junction contained 7 bases not matched to a gene. Germline V gives CDR1 SGDLS, CDR2 YYNGEE.

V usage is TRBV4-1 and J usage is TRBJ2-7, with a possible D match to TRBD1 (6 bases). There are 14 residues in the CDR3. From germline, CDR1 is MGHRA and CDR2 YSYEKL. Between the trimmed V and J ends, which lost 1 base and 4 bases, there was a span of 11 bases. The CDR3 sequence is CASSQGQERYEQYF. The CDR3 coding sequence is TGCGCCAGCAGCCAAGGACAGGAGAGGTACGAGCAGTACTTC.